The 14 T cell receptor beta chains given below trace back to one sample, sequenced in a study of control samples from healthy donors and cancer patients. TCRdb keeps only in-frame clones here, not all; method: immunoSEQ multiplex PCR. The sample records 3,500 to 4,500 clones, about 72% being singletons. The specimen was formalin-fixed, paraffin-embedded tissue. Source of these receptors: a female donor with melanoma.

The V gene is TRBV6-2 or TRBV6-3, the J gene TRBJ2-5; 8 positions match TRBD1. The length of the CDR3 is 15 residues. After removal of 2 bases from V and 6 bases from J, the junction contained 8 bases not matched to a gene. Germline CDR1 and CDR2: MNHEY and SVGEGT. CDR3 in DNA: TGTGCCAGCAGTTACGGGACAGGACGCAGCCAGACCCAGTACTTC. Translated: CASSYGTGRSQTQYF.

This chain uses TRBV5-4 with TRBJ1-2, with D possibly TRBD1 on 6 matching bases. CDR1 and CDR2 from the germline V gene are SGHNT and YYREEE (reference sequence). The CDR3 totals 14 residues. Trimming removed 0 bases at V and 5 bases at J, with 11 bases between. CDR3 in amino acids: CASSLVGTLYGYTF. CDR3 in DNA: TGTGCCAGCAGCTTGGTCGGGACACTTTATGGCTACACCTTC.

The chain couples TRBV7-2 to TRBJ2-3; 7 bases fit TRBD1. Germline-derived CDR1 and CDR2 are SGHTA and FQGNSA. This CDR3 spans 13 amino acids. J was trimmed by 4 bases and V by 4 bases; bases with no gene match: 2. CDR3 sequence reads: CASSYRGPDTQYF. CDR3 in DNA: TGTGCCAGCAGCTACAGGGGCCCAGATACGCAGTATTTT.

The chain has TRBV9 and TRBJ2-3; 9 bases are shared with TRBD2. Germline V gene data show CDR1 as SGDLS and CDR2 as YYNGEE. V shed 7 bases and J 2 bases; nucleotides not matched to a gene: 17. This CDR3 has 18 amino acids. The CDR3, as DNA: TGTGCCAGCGGACTGGCCGGGTGGAGACTAGCGGACACAGATACGCAGTATTTT. It translates to CASGLAGWRLADTDTQYF.

The rearrangement uses TRBV6-5 and TRBJ1-2; 9 bases fit TRBD1. CDR3 length equals 14 residues. Looked up from germline, CDR1 is MNHEY and CDR2 is SVGAGI. Trimming took 7 bases from V and 5 from J; bases not matched to a gene: 8. CDR3 coding DNA: TGTGCCAGCAACGAACGACAGGGGGTATATGGCTACACCTTC. It encodes CASNERQGVYGYTF.

The V and J genes are TRBV14 and TRBJ2-7; D not certain. The CDR3 loop spans 15 amino acids. The V and J ends lost 0 bases and 4 bases respectively, with 13 bases between them. Germline CDR1 and CDR2: SGHDN and FVKESK. CDR3: CASSQEEAIPYEQYF. The DNA for the CDR3 is TGTGCCAGCAGCCAAGAAGAAGCTATCCCTTACGAGCAGTACTTC.

The chain employs TRBV24-1 and TRBJ2-1; TRBD1 agrees at 10 bases. Looked up from germline, CDR1 is KGHDR and CDR2 is SFDVKD. The CDR3 is 15 amino acids. V gave up 2 bases and J gave up 4 bases; unmatched junction bases: 1. Here the CDR3 reads CATSDWGQGYNEQFF. The CDR3 DNA follows: TGTGCCACCAGTGATTGGGGACAGGGGTACAATGAGCAGTTCTTC.

The chain carries TRBV18 and TRBJ2-1; D is tentatively TRBD1 or TRBD2 (5 bases each). CDR3 size: 14 residues. CDR1 and CDR2 from the germline V gene are KGHSH and LQKENI. With 4 bases removed from V and 8 bases from J, the gap between germline ends came to 15 bases. The CDR3 coding sequence is TGTGCCAGCTCACTGGGGCGTCTGGGGGATGAGCAGTTCTTC. This gives the protein CASSLGRLGDEQFF.

The chain employs TRBV6-5 and TRBJ2-6, with 7 bases fitting TRBD1. V shed 9 bases, J shed 0 bases, and the junction held 5 bases outside the gene matches. This CDR3 spans 15 amino acids. CDR1 and CDR2 (germline): MNHEY, SVGAGI. CDR3 loop: CASTGDFSGANVLTF. DNA of the CDR3: TGTGCCAGTACAGGGGATTTCTCTGGGGCCAACGTCCTGACTTTC.

The rearrangement uses TRBV20-1 and TRBJ2-1, with D maybe TRBD2 (6 bases). V was pared by 6 bases and J by 4 bases, with 7 bases between. In germline, CDR1 is DFQATT, CDR2 SNEGSKA (reference sequence). CDR3 size: 11 residues. The CDR3 DNA is TGCAGTGCGGGACTGTACAATGAGCAGTTCTTC. This translates into CSAGLYNEQFF.

The rearrangement links TRBV5-4 to TRBJ2-7, with D possibly being TRBD1 or TRBD2 (5 bases each). The germline V gene has CDR1 SGHNT and CDR2 YYREEE (reference sequence). This CDR3 has 16 residues. Deletions cut 6 bases from V and 7 bases from J, with 26 bases between. Written as DNA, the CDR3 is TGTGCCAGCACCATACAATCCGGGACCTCTTTGCGGGAGCAGTACTTC. This encodes CASTIQSGTSLREQYF.

The chain carries TRBV7-3 and TRBJ2-2; 8 bases agree with TRBD1. Unmatched junction bases numbered 6, after V lost 5 bases and J lost 4 bases. Germline CDR1 and CDR2: SGHTA and FQGTGA. There are 15 residues in the CDR3. CDR3 amino acids: CASSTTGAGTGELFF. CDR3 DNA sequence: TGTGCCAGCAGCACGACAGGGGCGGGCACCGGGGAGCTGTTTTTT.

This clone was seen more than once but under ten times. The CDR3 loop is CAWSRLGAAGNTIYF. DNA for the CDR3: TGTGCCTGGAGTCGTTTGGGGGCGGCAGGAAACACCATATATTTT. This chain joins TRBV30 and TRBJ1-3, with a weak D call TRBD1 (6 bases). This CDR3 has 15 amino acids. The V and J ends lost 2 bases and 4 bases respectively, with 15 bases between them. CDR1 is GTSNPN and CDR2 is SVGIG in the germline V gene (reference sequence). Complete variable domain (other parts from reference TRBV30 and TRBJ1-3): SQTIHQWPATLVQPVGSPLSLECTVEGTSNPNLYWYRQAAGRGLQLLFYSVGIGQISSEVPQNLSASRPQDRQFILSSKKLLLSDSGFYLCAWSRLGAAGNTIYFGEGSWLTVV.

About this clone: In this CDR3 the conserved last residue, phenylalanine or tryptophan, is missing, so a read error is likely. It is unclear where the CDR3 begins or ends on the DNA, so no DNA is shown, and the CDR3 is as TCRdb lists it. This chain joins TRBV24-1 and TRBJ2-7. Both ends counted, the CDR3 spans 13 residues. The germline V gene encodes CDR1 KGHDR and CDR2 SFDVKD. The CDR3 region is CATSVHGPTSSTL.